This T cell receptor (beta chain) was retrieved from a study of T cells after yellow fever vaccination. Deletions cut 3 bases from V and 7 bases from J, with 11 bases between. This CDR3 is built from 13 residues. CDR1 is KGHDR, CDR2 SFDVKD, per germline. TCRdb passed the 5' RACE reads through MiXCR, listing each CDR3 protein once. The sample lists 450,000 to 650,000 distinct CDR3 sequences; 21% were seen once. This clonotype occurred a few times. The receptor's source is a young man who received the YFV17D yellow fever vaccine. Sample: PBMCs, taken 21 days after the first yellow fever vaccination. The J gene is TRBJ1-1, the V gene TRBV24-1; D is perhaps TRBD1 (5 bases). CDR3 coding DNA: TGTGCCACCAGTGATCCAAACAGGATTGAAGCTTTCTTT. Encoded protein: CATSDPNRIEAFF.